Below are 24 T cell receptor beta chains sequenced from a single sample in a study of T cells in localized non-small cell lung cancer. This table comes from immunoSEQ multiplex PCR, and its TCRdb copy is limited to in-frame clones, with some not included. Of around 140,000 clones listed, 89% are singletons. The sequences come from peripheral blood, collected before any cancer treatment. The origin of the receptors is a female donor older than 55 with stage I lung adenocarcinoma.

This clone was counted between two and nine times. The chain combines TRBV5-1 with TRBJ2-7; a possible D gene is TRBD2 (5 bases). CDR3 size: 15 residues. Germline V gives CDR1 SGHRS, CDR2 YFSETQ. V was trimmed by 4 bases and J by 3 bases, leaving 17 bases between them. The CDR3 nucleotides read TGCGCCAGCAGCAACTATCTTTCCGGGGACTACGAGCAGTACTTC. This translates into CASSNYLSGDYEQYF.

This chain links TRBV6-1 with TRBJ2-3; perhaps TRBD2 as D (5 bases). The germline CDR1 and CDR2 sequences are MNHNS and SASEGT. Trimming cost V 6 bases and J 4 bases, with 11 bases left between them. The CDR3 contains 13 residues. The CDR3 protein is CASRDLRADTQYF. The DNA for the CDR3 is TGTGCCAGCAGGGACTTGAGGGCAGATACGCAGTATTTT.

This rearrangement joins TRBV5-5 to TRBJ2-2; D perhaps matches TRBD2 (6 bases). The CDR3 totals 17 residues. Germline loops: CDR1 SGHKS, CDR2 YYEKEE (reference sequence). The ends were cut back, 0 bases at V and 4 bases at J, with 16 bases in the middle. In nucleotides, the CDR3 is TGTGCCAGCAGCTTGGGATGGCGGGATGGGGGCACCGGGGAGCTGTTTTTT. Its protein is CASSLGWRDGGTGELFF.

The chain recombines TRBV29-1 with TRBJ1-1; the match to TRBD1 covers 7 bases. CDR1 SQVTM and CDR2 ANQGSEA come from the germline V gene. Trimming removed 6 bases from V and 1 base from J; junction bases left unmatched: 5. The CDR3 length is 13 residues. The CDR3 bases are TGCAGCGTCGCGACAGGGCGGAACACTGAAGCTTTCTTT. Its protein is CSVATGRNTEAFF.

The chain has TRBV9 and TRBJ1-4; possibly TRBD1 for D (5 bases). The CDR3 extends over 15 amino acids. Trimming left V 0 bases short and J 6 bases short, with 12 bases between. Germline V gene sequence: CDR1 SGDLS, CDR2 YYNGEE. Here the CDR3 reads CASSVAGTGYEKLFF. DNA of the CDR3: TGTGCCAGCAGCGTAGCCGGGACGGGGTATGAAAAACTGTTTTTT.

A single count supports this clone. The rearrangement joins TRBV5-6 to TRBJ1-5, with 7 positions matching TRBD1. Germline V gene lookup returns CDR1 SGHDT and CDR2 YYEEEE. The CDR3 extends over 16 amino acids. V gave up 2 bases and J gave up 3 bases; unmatched junction bases: 8. CDR3 in DNA: TGTGCCAGCAGCTTTCGAGGGGGCTTCGCCAATCAGCCCCAGCATTTT. Protein sequence: CASSFRGGFANQPQHF.

The V call is TRBV18, the J call TRBJ2-2, with D unresolved. The length of the CDR3 is 13 residues. Germline CDR1 KGHSH, CDR2 LQKENI. Deletions cut 4 bases from V and 2 bases from J, with 5 bases between. In DNA form, the CDR3 reads TGTGCCAGCTCACGACCCAACACCGGGGAGCTGTTTTTT. Protein sequence: CASSRPNTGELFF. The full variable domain, in which reference TRBV18 and TRBJ2-2 provide the parts outside the CDR3, is NAGVMQNPRHLVRRRGQEARLRCSPMKGHSHVYWYRQLPEEGLKFMVYLQKENIIDESGMPKERFSAEFPKEGPSILRIQQVVRGDSAAYFCASSRPNTGELFFGEGSRLTVL.

The chain is built from TRBV5-4 and TRBJ2-5; D uncertain. V lost 0 bases and J lost 5, with 8 bases in between. The germline CDR1 and CDR2 sequences are SGHNT and YYREEE (reference sequence). The CDR3 runs to 13 residues. Here the CDR3 DNA reads TGTGCCAGCAGCTTGGAACAGTTGGAGACCCAGTACTTC. This gives the protein CASSLEQLETQYF.

The chain uses TRBV5-1 and TRBJ2-2; the match to TRBD1 covers 9 bases. J lost 5 bases, V lost 4 bases, and 18 bases had no gene match. This CDR3 contains 19 residues. Looked up from germline, CDR1 is SGHRS and CDR2 is YFSETQ. For the CDR3, the DNA is TGCGCCAGCAGCGAGCGGGGACAGGGATCCCTCCTCCGGACCGGGGAGCTGTTTTTT. Translation gives CASSERGQGSLLRTGELFF.

The rearrangement uses TRBV1 and TRBJ2-1; the D call of TRBD1 is as the table states it, not checked on the DNA. TRBV1 is a listed pseudogene. The CDR3 totals 17 residues. In DNA form, the CDR3 reads TGCACCAGCAGCCAAGAACCTAGGCCGGGACAGTACAATGAGCAGTTCTTC. Protein: CTSSQEPRPGQYNEQFF.

V gene TRBV27 combines with J gene TRBJ2-3; 9 bases are a match to TRBD2. J was trimmed by 4 bases and V by 8 bases; bases with no gene match: 13. The CDR3 is 16 amino acids. From germline, CDR1 is MNHEY and CDR2 SMNVEV (reference sequence). The CDR3 protein is CASQVRPTSGPDTQYF. For the CDR3, the DNA is TGTGCCAGCCAAGTTAGGCCCACTAGCGGGCCAGATACGCAGTATTTT.

CDR3 nucleotide sequence: TGTGCCAGCACGGGACAGGGTGAAAGAGGTGAAAAACTGTTTTTT. Amino acids: CASTGQGERGEKLFF. V is TRBV6-1 and J is TRBJ1-4; 9 bases are shared with TRBD1. Per germline, CDR1 MNHNS and CDR2 SASEGT. Trimming removed 7 bases from V and 7 bases from J; junction bases left unmatched: 10. CDR3 length equals 15 residues.

This chain uses TRBV19 with TRBJ2-4; 8 bases fit TRBD2. There are 16 residues in the CDR3. The V segment lost 4 bases and the J segment 4 bases; nucleotides outside the gene matches: 9. Germline CDR1 is LNHDA and CDR2 is SQIVND (reference sequence). The CDR3 here is CASSTRSGMVKNIQYF. CDR3 in DNA: TGTGCCAGTAGTACCCGTAGCGGGATGGTAAAAAACATTCAGTACTTC.

This rearrangement joins TRBV9 to TRBJ2-1; 8 nucleotides align to TRBD1. CDR1 SGDLS and CDR2 YYNGEE come from the germline V gene. The V and J ends lost 3 bases and 7 bases, in that order; junction bases with no gene match: 6. CDR3 size: 14 residues. The CDR3 reads CASSGSGGRNEQFF. The DNA of the CDR3 is TGTGCCAGCAGCGGGTCAGGGGGCAGGAATGAGCAGTTCTTC.

In its sample, this clone was seen once. The chain has TRBV21-1 and TRBJ2-3; TRBD2 was called by the table and not checked on the DNA. TRBV21-1 is a pseudogene locus. This CDR3 contains 16 residues. The CDR3 DNA follows: TGTGCCAGCAGCAAGGATGTAGCGGATGTAACAGATACGCAGTATTTT. It specifies CASSKDVADVTDTQYF.

This chain uses TRBV11-1 with TRBJ2-7, with D maybe TRBD2 (5 bases). Trimming pared 5 bases from V and 1 base from J, leaving 6 bases between. CDR1 SGHAT and CDR2 FQDESV come from the germline V gene (reference sequence). The CDR3 is made up of 12 amino acids. CDR3 loop: CASSGRSYEQYF. For the CDR3, the DNA is TGTGCCAGCAGCGGGAGATCCTACGAGCAGTACTTC.

This chain uses TRBV10-3 with TRBJ1-6; D unresolved. This CDR3 contains 13 residues. The germline V gene has CDR1 ENHRY and CDR2 SYGVKD. The V end lost 2 bases, the J end lost 15 bases, and 14 bases lay between the germline ends. The CDR3 sequence: CAISERIAGNLHF. CDR3 in DNA: TGTGCCATCAGTGAGCGCATTGCCGGAAACCTCCACTTT.

This clone was observed a few times. This chain connects TRBV14 to TRBJ2-3; 9 bases line up with TRBD2. Looked up from germline, CDR1 is SGHDN and CDR2 is FVKESK. Unmatched junction bases numbered 6, after V lost 9 bases and J lost 2 bases. This CDR3 region has 14 residues. The CDR3 bases are TGTGCCAGTCGCCCTAGCGGGAACACAGATACGCAGTATTTT. It translates to CASRPSGNTDTQYF.

This clone was found a few times. V is TRBV28 and J is TRBJ1-5; D remains ambiguous. The V gene lost 2 bases and the J gene lost 4 bases, with 3 bases spanning the gap. The CDR3 has 12 residues. Per the germline V gene, CDR1 is MDHEN and CDR2 is SYDVKM. The CDR3 DNA sequence: TGTGCCAGCAGTTTAGGGAATCAGCCCCAGCATTTT. The encoded protein is CASSLGNQPQHF. Full variable domain (missing parts from reference TRBV28 and TRBJ1-5): DVKVTQSSRYLVKRTGEKVFLECVQDMDHENMFWYRQDPGLGLRLIYFSYDVKMKEKGDIPEGYSVSREKKERFSLILESASTNQTSMYLCASSLGNQPQHFGDGTRLSIL.

The V call is TRBV6-1, the J call TRBJ2-1, with TRBD1 matching 12 bases. V dropped 9 bases and J dropped 9; count of bases not matched to a gene: 12. Germline assignment: CDR1 MNHNS and CDR2 SASEGT. This CDR3 is 15 amino acids long. This CDR3 is CASKNAGTGGAEQFF. The CDR3 region has the DNA TGTGCCAGTAAAAACGCCGGGACAGGGGGCGCTGAGCAGTTCTTC.

This chain joins TRBV5-1 and TRBJ2-3; possible D gene TRBD2, 5 bases. Trimming took off 2 bases at V and 4 bases at J, with 5 bases between the two ends. The CDR3 is 12 amino acids. The germline V gene has CDR1 SGHRS and CDR2 YFSETQ. The CDR3 nucleotides are TGCGCCAGCAGCTTAGCGGCAGATACGCAGTATTTT. Amino acids: CASSLAADTQYF.

This chain joins TRBV7-3 and TRBJ2-1, with 8 bases aligning to TRBD1. The CDR3 spans 16 residues. J lost 2 bases, V lost 4 bases, and 7 bases had no gene match. The germline gives CDR1 SGHTA, CDR2 FQGTGA. The CDR3 here is CASSSTGATTYNEQFF. In nucleotides, the CDR3 is TGTGCCAGCAGCTCGACAGGGGCTACCACCTACAATGAGCAGTTCTTC.

The chain recombines TRBV27 with TRBJ1-2; D is ambiguous. This CDR3 spans 14 amino acids. CDR1 and CDR2 from the germline V gene are MNHEY and SMNVEV (reference sequence). V was trimmed by 5 bases and J by 4 bases, leaving 14 bases between them. This CDR3 is CASSPIGGSYGYTF. In DNA form, the CDR3 reads TGTGCCAGCAGTCCGATAGGAGGGTCCTATGGCTACACCTTC.

The chain joins TRBV12-2 to TRBJ1-2. TRBV12-2 is a documented pseudogene. The CDR3 is 11 residues long. CDR3 protein: CASRLVNGYTF. The CDR3 nucleotides read TGTGCAAGTCGCTTAGTAAATGGCTACACCTTC.